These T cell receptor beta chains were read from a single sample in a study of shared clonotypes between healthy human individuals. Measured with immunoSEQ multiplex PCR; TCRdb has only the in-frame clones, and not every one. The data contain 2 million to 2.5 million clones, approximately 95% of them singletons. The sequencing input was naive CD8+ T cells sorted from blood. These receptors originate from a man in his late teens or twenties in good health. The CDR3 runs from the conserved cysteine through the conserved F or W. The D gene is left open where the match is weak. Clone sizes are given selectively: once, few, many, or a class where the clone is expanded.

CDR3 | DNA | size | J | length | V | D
CASSVDDGGRANYGYTF | TGTGCCAGCAGCGTAGATGATGGGGGGAGAGCTAACTATGGCTACACCTTC | - | TRBJ1-2 | 17 | TRBV9 | -
CAWSVLTWGQGSPLHF | TGTGCCTGGAGTGTACTGACTTGGGGCCAGGGTTCACCCCTCCACTTT | - | TRBJ1-6 | 16 | TRBV30 | -
CASSPTGTGLLEAFF | TGTGCCAGCTCACCCACCGGGACAGGATTACTGGAAGCTTTCTTT | - | TRBJ1-1 | 15 | TRBV18 | TRBD1
CASRPSGGAADTQYF | TGTGCCAGCAGGCCTAGCGGGGGGGCCGCAGATACGCAGTATTTT | - | TRBJ2-3 | 15 | TRBV14 | TRBD2
CASSDLAGLSTDTQYF | TGCGCCAGCAGTGACCTGGCCGGACTGAGCACAGATACGCAGTATTTT | - | TRBJ2-3 | 16 | TRBV4-1 | -
CASSLIQQNYYGYTF | TGTGCCAGCAGCTTAATCCAGCAAAATTACTATGGCTACACCTTC | - | TRBJ1-2 | 15 | TRBV7-9 | -
CASSEDWQVYEQYF | TGTGCCAGCAGTGAAGATTGGCAGGTCTACGAGCAGTACTTC | - | TRBJ2-7 | 14 | TRBV6-1 | -
CASSEGPRSYNEQFF | TGTGCCAGCAGCGAGGGACCCCGCTCCTACAATGAGCAGTTCTTC | - | TRBJ2-1 | 15 | TRBV6-1 | -
CASSLENEGGRNGYTF | TGTGCCAGCAGCTTGGAGAACGAGGGAGGGAGAAATGGCTACACCTTC | - | TRBJ1-2 | 16 | TRBV5-6 | -
CASSLDGTTDTQYF | TGTGCCAGCAGCTTGGACGGGACCACAGATACGCAGTATTTT | - | TRBJ2-3 | 14 | TRBV5-5 | -
CASSPGQGDEQFF | TGTGCCAGTAGTCCTGGACAGGGGGATGAGCAGTTCTTC | - | TRBJ2-1 | 13 | TRBV19 | TRBD1
CAWSVQRGVYGGYTF | TGTGCCTGGAGTGTACAAAGAGGGGTGTATGGGGGCTACACCTTC | - | TRBJ1-2 | 15 | TRBV30 | -
CASSDPLWDSTDTQYF | TGTGCCAGCAGTGACCCTCTATGGGACAGCACAGATACGCAGTATTTT | - | TRBJ2-3 | 16 | TRBV25-1 | -
CASSDWTSGGLLDTQYF | TGTGCCAGCAGCGACTGGACTAGCGGGGGGCTTCTGGATACGCAGTATTTT | - | TRBJ2-3 | 17 | TRBV12-1 | -
CASSFPLRDSYEQYF | TGTGCCAGCAGTTTTCCTCTCCGGGACAGCTACGAGCAGTACTTC | - | TRBJ2-7 | 15 | TRBV6-6 | TRBD1
CASSYSIEDSLYGYTF | TGTGCCAGCAGTTACTCGATAGAGGACAGCCTCTATGGCTACACCTTC | - | TRBJ1-2 | 16 | TRBV6-5 | -
CASSRTGTASYEQYF | TGTGCCAGCAGCCGAACCGGGACAGCCTCCTACGAGCAGTACTTC | - | TRBJ2-7 | 15 | TRBV14 | TRBD1
CASSARQSPNTGELFF | TGTGCCAGCAGCGCCCGACAAAGTCCGAACACCGGGGAGCTGTTTTTT | - | TRBJ2-2 | 16 | TRBV9 | -
CASSEARVQYLNTEAFF | TGTGCCAGCAGTGAAGCGCGAGTTCAGTACCTGAACACTGAAGCTTTCTTT | - | TRBJ1-1 | 17 | TRBV6-1 | -
CASSYTSGGNYNEQFF | TGTGCCAGCAGTTATACTAGCGGGGGGAACTACAATGAGCAGTTCTTC | - | TRBJ2-1 | 16 | TRBV27 | TRBD2
CASSIDGTSPYEQYF | TGTGCCAGTAGTATAGATGGGACGTCGCCCTACGAGCAGTACTTC | - | TRBJ2-7 | 15 | TRBV19 | -
CASSSAGAPLHF | TGTGCCAGCAGCTCTGCGGGGGCTCCCCTGCATTTT | - | TRBJ1-5 | 12 | TRBV5-6 | -
CASSLPQGEGANVLTF | TGTGCCAGCAGTTTACCACAGGGGGAAGGGGCCAACGTCCTGACTTTC | - | TRBJ2-6 | 16 | TRBV6-5 | TRBD1
CASSLEGGYNEQFF | TGTGCCAGCAGCTTAGAAGGGGGCTACAATGAGCAGTTCTTC | - | TRBJ2-1 | 14 | TRBV7-9 | -
CASRLAGGPYEQYF | TGTGCCAGCAGACTAGCGGGGGGGCCCTACGAGCAGTACTTC | - | TRBJ2-7 | 14 | TRBV27 | TRBD2
CARGDAEQETQYF | TGTGCCAGAGGGGACGCCGAACAAGAGACCCAGTACTTC | once | TRBJ2-5 | 13 | TRBV6-4 | -
CAAGTVYEQYF | TGTGCCGCGGGGACGGTCTACGAGCAGTACTTC | once | TRBJ2-7 | 11 | TRBV6-5 | -
CASSYMTGFNEQFF | TGTGCCAGCAGCTACATGACAGGGTTTAATGAGCAGTTCTTC | once | TRBJ2-1 | 14 | TRBV7-9 | TRBD1
CASSTHRTGPYNEQFF | TGTGCCAGCAGCACCCACCGGACAGGACCCTACAATGAGCAGTTCTTC | - | TRBJ2-1 | 16 | TRBV9 | TRBD1
CAWSVQGWGVRELFF | TGTGCCTGGAGTGTACAGGGGTGGGGCGTCAGGGAGCTGTTTTTT | - | TRBJ2-2 | 15 | TRBV30 | TRBD1
CASSQDPGGAKNIQYF | TGTGCCAGCAGCCAAGATCCGGGGGGCGCCAAAAACATTCAGTACTTC | - | TRBJ2-4 | 16 | TRBV4-2 | -
CASSLGTATNEKLFF | TGTGCCAGTAGTCTAGGGACAGCAACTAATGAAAAACTGTTTTTT | - | TRBJ1-4 | 15 | TRBV19 | TRBD1
CATSRGGGSNPSFSEQYF | TGTGCCACCAGCAGAGGAGGCGGGAGCAACCCATCCTTTTCCGAGCAGTACTTC | - | TRBJ2-7 | 18 | TRBV15 | TRBD2
CASSFTGGSPYSNQPQHF | TGTGCCAGCAGCTTTACAGGGGGCTCTCCCTATAGCAATCAGCCCCAGCATTTT | - | TRBJ1-5 | 18 | TRBV5-4 | TRBD1